This T cell receptor beta chain was recorded in a study of cytomegalovirus exposure and HLA in healthy donors (dated by TCRdb to about 2017). Regarding the research as a whole: In an earlier analysis of fewer than 750 of the donors, 250 to 300 Gb of sequence data and approximately 120 million unique TCR beta sequences from about 179 million T cells were reported. Of the roughly 400 genotyped donors, about 84% fell in the genetic ancestry cluster associated with self-reported Caucasian donors. The number of typed donors differed by locus: about 620-640 for A, B, C, DRB1 and DQB1; 522 for DQA1; about 600 for DPA1; and around 450 for DPB1. Four or five DR-DQ haplotypes were handled as single units for association and clustering because linkage in the cohort was strong. Besides the first cohort of roughly 640 subjects, a separate validation cohort made up of 90 to 150 different subjects was used. A later genetic analysis took genome-wide SNP genotypes for about 55% of the roughly 670 donors and used that subset as a discovery cohort. All discovery cohort repertoires had been generated on a single sequencing platform. To study patterns of TCR occurrence, a later analysis re-analyzed previously published TCR beta repertoires from just over 650 donors and added high-resolution HLA genotyping. Donor age, sex, ethnicity and CMV serostatus were compiled together with the repertoire data. Among roughly 400 genotyped donors of the cohort, an average of roughly 230,000 unique TCR beta nucleotide sequences was sequenced per donor, of which about 19% were non-productive. An earlier analysis of about 600 of the donors used high-throughput TCR beta sequencing to judge whether each TCR beta V gene segment behaved as functional or pseudogenic. The T cell repertoires of around 730 subjects were profiled by immunosequencing and related to cytomegalovirus serostatus. Class I and class II HLA loci were covered by the typing at four-digit resolution. The study aimed to test whether cataloging public T cell receptors could reveal signatures of past pathogen exposure. To predict cytomegalovirus infection status, the study brought together high-throughput TCR immunosequencing, statistical association of individual TCRs with disease status, and machine learning. In the later analysis, no new phenotypic data were used to find candidate immune exposures; instead, reliance was placed on TCR beta sequences and their occurrence across donors. About 280 gigabases of sequencing data and approximately 93 million unique TCR sequences were included in an early release covering about 700 HLA-typed donors.

Library preparation employed the immunoSEQ multiplex PCR assay. For the multiplex PCR, a mixture combining 60 forward primers for TCR Vbeta segments and 13 reverse primers for TCR Jbeta segments was used. The CDR3 region of rearranged TCR beta genes was amplified from genomic DNA by a multiplex PCR assay. Amplified TCR beta libraries were sequenced as 87-base-pair reads on the Illumina HiSeq System. The study's own analysis went as follows. Across the 500 to 850 repertoires, a later analysis counted approximately 83 million unique TCR beta chains, 9.5 million to 12 million of which were shared by at least two donors. A nearest-neighbor algorithm error-corrected the raw reads and collapsed the reads into unique sequences, merging closely related sequences to remove PCR and sequencing errors. To assign V, D and J gene segments, CDR3 sequences were aligned to IMGT reference sequences. Each retained sequence needed at least a six-nucleotide match to both a V gene segment and a J gene segment. Rearrangements were classified as productive when the CDR3 lacked stop codons and remained in frame with V and J, and all other rearrangements were classified as non-productive. Following IMGT convention, CDR3 was defined as the stretch from the second conserved V-encoded cysteine to the conserved J-encoded phenylalanine. The earlier analysis of 500 to 600 of the donors excluded sequences that lacked an unambiguous match to a single V gene segment. In an earlier analysis of 587 of the donors, V segments were called functional above 56.7% productive rearrangements and were called segregating when the between-donor standard deviation exceeded 5%. A statistical classification framework was developed to diagnose cytomegalovirus status using the catalog of TCR beta chain sequences. In a later analysis, TCR nucleotide sequences were compared against IMGT/GENE-DB human TR gene sequences so that V and J genes could be assigned. A later analysis assigned CDR3 sequences and most-parsimonious VDJ recombination scenarios with the TCRdist pipeline. A later analysis defined each TCR beta chain by its CDR3 amino acid sequence plus V-gene family, and excluded reads lacking a unique V-gene family. In a later analysis, approximately 590 highly shared, low-generation-probability nucleotide sequences were removed to address suspected cross-contamination and a sequencing artifact. For each public chain, a later analysis derived a clonal expansion index from normalized ranks of inferred template counts within each repertoire. In a later analysis, generation probabilities were computed using a VDJ recombination model fitted to out-of-frame rearrangements, and the results were checked against IGoR. In a later analysis, hypergeometric tests were used to score TCR-TCR, TCR-HLA and TCR-CMV co-occurrence, with a repertoire-size bias correction applied to TCR pairs. False discovery rates were estimated in a later analysis by permuting HLA or CMV assignments 20 times. In a later analysis, co-occurring TCRs were grouped with DBSCAN, and TCRdist sequence similarity was added when clustering was performed within HLA-allele-positive subsets. Co-occurrence clustering excluded repertoires with fewer than 30,000 or more than 120,000 public chains, plus five with anomalous nucleotide sharing. The table comes from immuneACCESS by way of TCRdb, which keeps in-frame sequences with V and J called. Part of the clones is missing from these tables; in studies checked, under half for an unresolved V gene and the rest for unknown reasons. V and J calls and clone size come straight from that table; D and trimming were deduced from the DNA. This sample holds approximately 150,000 clones; around 10% were observed only once. The top ten clonotypes cover roughly 1.9% of the sample.

V loses 1 base of germline sequence and J loses 2 bases, and the interval between the two ends is 6 bases. In the germline V gene, CDR1 corresponds to MGHRA and CDR2 to YSYEKL. Inclusive of the bounding cysteine and phenylalanine, the CDR3 is 13 residues long. Only the CDR3 DNA is retained, 39 bases long and in frame from the first base. In total, around 600 healthy bone marrow donors made up the cohort. Cohort members were all nominally healthy when sampled, although unrecorded immune exposures were likely present. The donor tested CMV seronegative and was one of the 352 seronegative cohort members. Each donor provided a peripheral blood sample, and peripheral blood mononuclear cells were used for TCR beta sequencing. Genomic DNA extraction from the blood cell samples was performed with the Qiagen DNeasy Blood Extraction Kit. On the study overall, not on this receptor specifically: For the cohort, immune exposure information was limited to CMV serostatus. In an earlier analysis of 587 of the donors, most TCR beta V segments appeared in productive rearrangements about 90% or about 30% of the time, broadly matching IMGT annotations. At a false discovery rate of 0.05, a later analysis linked some 18,000 TCR beta sequences to specific HLA alleles. This cohort had only TCR beta chains sequenced, and the lack of alpha or paired-chain data limited which features could be detected. Because HLA typing was missing for some donors at each locus, association tests included only the typed subset. In the study, 150 to 200 TCR beta chains were listed as associated with cytomegalovirus. The earlier analysis of some 540 of the donors excluded roughly 17 rarely observed V segments, including chromosome 9 orphons, because counts were too low. Several of the top co-occurrence clusters appeared to be linked to parvovirus B19, influenza, CMV and Epstein-Barr virus, according to a later analysis. A later analysis found that TCR association rates varied across HLA loci, with DRB1 alleles showing the most associated TCRs and HLA-C alleles the fewest. Correlated functional status among segregating V segments might reflect linkage disequilibrium, but an unknown experimental factor could not be ruled out. The sequencing pipeline was judged likely to have produced a cluster of highly shared sequence variants as a technical artifact. A few of the identified cytomegalovirus-associated TCR beta chains were confirmed in vitro to be specific for cytomegalovirus antigens. Compared with the approximately 670-donor mean, donors in an Asian-associated ancestry cluster had fewer N-insertions in productive TCRs, according to a later genetic analysis. Strong co-occurrence of HLA alleles, especially DR and DQ, made assigning TCR associations to individual alleles difficult. Presence/absence analyses assumed roughly uniform sequencing depth across donors, an assumption that may not hold. In a later genetic analysis, a missense DCLRE1C variant was associated with V-gene and J-gene trimming of TCR beta chains, and the association was replicated in an independent cohort. Because the 87-base-pair reads could not distinguish some IMGT-functional V segments, including TRBV6-2 and TRBV6-3, those segments were excluded. While some public TCRs were present in many individuals, most TCR sequences turned up only very rarely across donors. In a later analysis, most CMV-associated TCR beta chains were found to appear HLA-restricted, with HLA associations seemingly driven largely by CMV exposure. In both the original and validation cohorts, the classifier was reported to diagnose cytomegalovirus status with high specificity and sensitivity. A later analysis found that HLA-associated TCR beta chains were more clonally expanded and had lower generation probabilities than equally common non-associated chains. It was suggested by the authors that the approach could potentially be generalized to other disease states and immunological phenotypes. A further reported finding was that TCR beta sequences accurately predicted the HLA-A and HLA-B alleles for most subjects in the first cohort.

A note on this clone: Its target antigen remains unknown. There are no base qualities to consult, and no much larger clone falls within one base.

Material: PBMCs. The rearranged segments are TRBV4-1 and TRBJ2-7, with TRBD1 as a weak D call on 6 bases. The clonotype comes from a male donor in good health and CMV-seronegative. The sequence in DNA is TGCGCCAGCAGCCAAGCAGGGGCCTACGAGCAGTACTTC. Its translation is CASSQAGAYEQYF.